The 10 T cell receptor beta chains presented below share a single source sample, sequenced in a study of identifying expanded T cells in peripheral blood. Profiled with immunoSEQ multiplex PCR; TCRdb holds only in-frame clones, not every one. The sample includes approximately 130,000 clones, over 65% of them seen just once. Sequenced material: blood. The receptors were sampled from a person aged 18 to 70 in good health.

The chain recombines TRBV19 with TRBJ2-6; D is undetermined. CDR3 length equals 16 residues. Looked up from germline, CDR1 is LNHDA and CDR2 is SQIVND (reference sequence). Trimming left V 5 bases short and J 0 bases short, with 11 bases between. CDR3 bases: TGTGCCAGTAGTCGATCGAGTGTCTCTGGGGCCAACGTCCTGACTTTC. It encodes CASSRSSVSGANVLTF.

The rearrangement joins TRBV9 to TRBJ2-1, with D maybe TRBD2 (7 bases). The germline V gene encodes CDR1 SGDLS and CDR2 YYNGEE. This CDR3 has 16 amino acids. The ends were cut back, 4 bases at V and 8 bases at J, with 22 bases in the middle. DNA of the CDR3: TGTGCCAGCAGCCCGAGAGGGGGGGCCAGTCGGTATGAGCAGTTCTTC. Amino acid sequence: CASSPRGGASRYEQFF.

The sample holds one count of this clone. This sequence joins TRBV4-1 and TRBJ2-1; a possible D gene is TRBD2 (5 bases). Trimming took 0 bases from V and 12 from J, leaving 9 bases between them. The V gene's germline CDR1 is MGHRA and CDR2 YSYEKL. This CDR3 spans 12 amino acids. The CDR3 region is CASSQDGDGQFF. The CDR3, as DNA: TGCGCCAGCAGCCAAGACGGGGATGGGCAGTTCTTC.

This chain joins TRBV4-1 and TRBJ2-7; 9 positions match TRBD1. This CDR3 spans 15 amino acids. J was trimmed by 5 bases and V by 0 bases; bases with no gene match: 5. Germline V gives CDR1 MGHRA, CDR2 YSYEKL. The CDR3 DNA sequence: TGCGCCAGCAGCCAAGACGGGACAGGGTATGACGAGCAGTACTTC. It specifies CASSQDGTGYDEQYF.

The chain joins TRBV6-4 to TRBJ1-2; no firm D call. Trimming removed 2 bases from V and 3 bases from J, with 4 bases in between. Germline values: CDR1 MRHNA, CDR2 SNTAGT. This CDR3 is 12 amino acids long. In nucleotides, the CDR3 is TGTGCCAGCAGTGACAGGGACTATGGCTACACCTTC. Translation: CASSDRDYGYTF.

The rearrangement links TRBV9 to TRBJ1-1; D is unclear. The CDR3 runs 16 residues. V was shortened by 0 bases and J by 1 base, with 13 bases between the two germline ends. Germline assignment: CDR1 SGDLS and CDR2 YYNGEE. CDR3 region: CASSVGRRLTNTEAFF. CDR3 coding DNA: TGTGCCAGCAGCGTAGGAAGGCGCCTCACGAACACTGAAGCTTTCTTT.

This chain joins TRBV6-5 and TRBJ1-1, with 7 bases aligning to TRBD1. This CDR3 is 15 amino acids long. The V and J ends lost 0 bases and 2 bases, in that order; junction bases with no gene match: 3. Germline V gene lookup returns CDR1 MNHEY and CDR2 SVGAGI. The chain's CDR3 is CASSYSRDRNTEAFF. CDR3 in DNA: TGTGCCAGCAGTTACTCCCGGGACAGAAACACTGAAGCTTTCTTT.

J is TRBJ1-1 and V is TRBV5-1, with a possible D match to TRBD1 (6 bases). The CDR3 is 18 residues long. Germline CDR1 reads SGHRS; CDR2 reads YFSETQ. Between the trimmed V and J ends, which lost 0 bases and 1 base, there was a span of 19 bases. In nucleotides, the CDR3 is TGCGCCAGCAGCTTGGGTGGGACATCCAATCCACGGAACACTGAAGCTTTCTTT. Its translation: CASSLGGTSNPRNTEAFF.

A word on this clone: A much larger clone differs from this one at a single base, so this may be a read error. This chain links TRBV4-1 with TRBJ1-2; D unclear. The CDR3 has 16 amino acids. CDR1 MGHRA and CDR2 YSYEKL come from the germline V gene. The CDR3 DNA is TGCGCCAGCAGCCGGCTATTAGACTTAGGTAAACTGAATGTCGTCTTC. Translation gives CASSRLLDLGKLNVVF.

Concerning this clone: This specimen includes other DNA sequences encoding the same CDR3. The CDR3 nucleotides read TGTGCCAGCAGCTTGGGCACTAACTATGGCTACACCTTC. Translated, it gives CASSLGTNYGYTF. The chain employs TRBV5-6 and TRBJ1-2; D is undetermined. The CDR3 runs to 13 residues. From germline, CDR1 is SGHDT and CDR2 YYEEEE. V lost 0 bases to trimming and J lost 0 bases, with 3 bases between them.